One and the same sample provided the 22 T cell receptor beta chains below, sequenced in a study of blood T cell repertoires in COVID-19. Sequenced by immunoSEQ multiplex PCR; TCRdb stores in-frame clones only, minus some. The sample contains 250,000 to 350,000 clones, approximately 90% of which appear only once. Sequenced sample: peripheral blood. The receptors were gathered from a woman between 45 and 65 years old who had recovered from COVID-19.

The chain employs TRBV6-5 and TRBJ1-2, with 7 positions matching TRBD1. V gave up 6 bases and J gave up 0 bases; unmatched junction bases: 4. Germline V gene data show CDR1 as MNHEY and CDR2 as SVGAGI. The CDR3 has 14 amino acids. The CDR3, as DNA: TGTGCCAGCAGAGATACAGGGGCTAACTATGGCTACACCTTC. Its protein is CASRDTGANYGYTF.

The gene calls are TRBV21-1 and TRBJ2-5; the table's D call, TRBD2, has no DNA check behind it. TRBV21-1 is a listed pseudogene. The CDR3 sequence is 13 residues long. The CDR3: CASRARWPETQYF. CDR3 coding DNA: TGTGCCAGCAGAGCGAGGTGGCCAGAGACCCAGTACTTC.

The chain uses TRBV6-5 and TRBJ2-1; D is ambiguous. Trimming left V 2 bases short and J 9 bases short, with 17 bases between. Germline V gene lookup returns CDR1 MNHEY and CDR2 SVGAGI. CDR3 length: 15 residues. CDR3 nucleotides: TGTGCCAGCAGTTACCGGCGGCTCGATTTACTTGAGCAGTTCTTC. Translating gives CASSYRRLDLLEQFF.

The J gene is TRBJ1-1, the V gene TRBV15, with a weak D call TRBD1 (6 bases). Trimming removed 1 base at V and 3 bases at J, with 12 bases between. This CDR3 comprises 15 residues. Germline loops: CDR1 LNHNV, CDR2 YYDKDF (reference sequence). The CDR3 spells CATSRVWEGDTEAFF. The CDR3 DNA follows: TGTGCCACCAGCAGAGTTTGGGAGGGGGACACTGAAGCTTTCTTT.

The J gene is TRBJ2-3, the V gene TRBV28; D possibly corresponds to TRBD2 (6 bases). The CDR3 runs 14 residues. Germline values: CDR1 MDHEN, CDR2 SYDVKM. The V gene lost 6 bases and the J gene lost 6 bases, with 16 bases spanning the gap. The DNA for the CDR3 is TGTGCCAGCAGAAGGGGAGGATCCAGGGATACGCAGTATTTT. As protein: CASRRGGSRDTQYF.

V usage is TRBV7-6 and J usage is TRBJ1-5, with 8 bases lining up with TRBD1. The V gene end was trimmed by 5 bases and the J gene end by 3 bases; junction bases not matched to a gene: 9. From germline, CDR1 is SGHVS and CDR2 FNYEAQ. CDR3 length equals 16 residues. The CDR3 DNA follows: TGTGCCAGCAGCCTCGGACAGGGCAGGGCCAATCAGCCCCAGCATTTT. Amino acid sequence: CASSLGQGRANQPQHF.

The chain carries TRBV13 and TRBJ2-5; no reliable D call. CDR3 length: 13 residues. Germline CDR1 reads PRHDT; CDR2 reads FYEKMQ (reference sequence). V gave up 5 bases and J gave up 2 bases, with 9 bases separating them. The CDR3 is CASSPRPQETQYF. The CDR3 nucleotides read TGTGCCAGCAGCCCGCGGCCTCAAGAGACCCAGTACTTC.

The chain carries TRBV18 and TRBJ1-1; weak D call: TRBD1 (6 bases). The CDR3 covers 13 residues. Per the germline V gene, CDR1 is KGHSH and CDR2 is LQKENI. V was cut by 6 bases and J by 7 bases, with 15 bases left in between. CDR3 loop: CASSPFKQGEAFF. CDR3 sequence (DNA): TGTGCCAGCTCCCCTTTCAAACAGGGTGAAGCTTTCTTT. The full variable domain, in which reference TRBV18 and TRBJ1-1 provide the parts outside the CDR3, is NAGVMQNPRHLVRRRGQEARLRCSPMKGHSHVYWYRQLPEEGLKFMVYLQKENIIDESGMPKERFSAEFPKEGPSILRIQQVVRGDSAAYFCASSPFKQGEAFFGQGTRLTVV.

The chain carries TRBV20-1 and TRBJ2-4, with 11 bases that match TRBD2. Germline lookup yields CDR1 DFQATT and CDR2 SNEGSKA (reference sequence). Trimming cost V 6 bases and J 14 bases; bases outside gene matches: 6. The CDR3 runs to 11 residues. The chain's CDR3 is CSAPGLAVEYF. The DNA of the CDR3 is TGCAGTGCACCGGGACTAGCGGTTGAGTACTTC.

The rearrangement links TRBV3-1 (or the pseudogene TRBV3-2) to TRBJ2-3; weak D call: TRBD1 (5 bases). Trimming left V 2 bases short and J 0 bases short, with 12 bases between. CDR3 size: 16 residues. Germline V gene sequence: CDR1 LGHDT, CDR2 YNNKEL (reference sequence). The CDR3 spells CASSQFVAGSTDTQYF. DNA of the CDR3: TGTGCCAGCAGCCAATTCGTAGCAGGGAGCACAGATACGCAGTATTTT.

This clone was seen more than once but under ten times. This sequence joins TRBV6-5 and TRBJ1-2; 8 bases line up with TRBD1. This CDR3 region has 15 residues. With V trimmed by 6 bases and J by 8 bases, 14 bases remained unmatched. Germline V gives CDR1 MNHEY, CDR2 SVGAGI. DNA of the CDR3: TGTGCCAGCAGGCCGCTGGGACAGGACACTAGGGGCTACACCTTC. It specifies CASRPLGQDTRGYTF.

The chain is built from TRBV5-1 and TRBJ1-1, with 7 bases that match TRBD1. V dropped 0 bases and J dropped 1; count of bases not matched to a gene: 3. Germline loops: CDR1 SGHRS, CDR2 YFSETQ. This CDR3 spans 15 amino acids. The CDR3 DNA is TGCGCCAGCAGCTTGGGGGGGACAGCGAACACTGAAGCTTTCTTT. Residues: CASSLGGTANTEAFF.

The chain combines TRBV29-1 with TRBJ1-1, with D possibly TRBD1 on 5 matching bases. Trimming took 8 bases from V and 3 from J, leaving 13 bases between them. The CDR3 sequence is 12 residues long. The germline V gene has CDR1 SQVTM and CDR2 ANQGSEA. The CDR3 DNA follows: TGCAGCACTGGACACTGGGACACTGAAGCTTTCTTT. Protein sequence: CSTGHWDTEAFF.

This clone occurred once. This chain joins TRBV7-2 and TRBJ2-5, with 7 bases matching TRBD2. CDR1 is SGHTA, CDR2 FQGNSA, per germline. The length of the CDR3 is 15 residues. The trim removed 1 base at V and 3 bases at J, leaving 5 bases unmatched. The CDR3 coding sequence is TGTGCCAGCAGCTTAGGTCTAGCGGAGAAAGAGACCCAGTACTTC. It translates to CASSLGLAEKETQYF.

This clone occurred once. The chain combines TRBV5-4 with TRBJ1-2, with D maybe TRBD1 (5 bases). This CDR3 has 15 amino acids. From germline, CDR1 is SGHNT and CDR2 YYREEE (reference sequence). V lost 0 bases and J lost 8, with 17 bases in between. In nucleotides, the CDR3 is TGTGCCAGCAGCTTGGAGGGGTCGGGGGTGCGGGGCTACACCTTC. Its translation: CASSLEGSGVRGYTF. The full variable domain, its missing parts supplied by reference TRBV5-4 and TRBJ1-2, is ETGVTQSPTHLIKTRGQQVTLRCSSQSGHNTVSWYQQALGQGPQFIFQYYREEENGRGNFPPRFSGLQFPNYSSELNVNALELDDSALYLCASSLEGSGVRGYTFGSGTRLTVV.

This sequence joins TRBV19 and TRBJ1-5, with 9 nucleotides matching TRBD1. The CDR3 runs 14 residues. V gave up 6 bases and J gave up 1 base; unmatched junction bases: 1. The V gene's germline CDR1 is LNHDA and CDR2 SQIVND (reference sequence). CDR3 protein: CASSGTGSNQPQHF. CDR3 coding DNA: TGTGCCAGTAGCGGGACAGGGAGCAATCAGCCCCAGCATTTT.

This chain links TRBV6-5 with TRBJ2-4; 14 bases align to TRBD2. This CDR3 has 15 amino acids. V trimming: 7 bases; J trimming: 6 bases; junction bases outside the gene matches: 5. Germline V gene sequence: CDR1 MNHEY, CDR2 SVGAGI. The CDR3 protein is CASTTSGGVLNIQYF. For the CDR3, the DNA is TGTGCCAGCACGACTAGCGGGGGGGTTTTAAACATTCAGTACTTC.

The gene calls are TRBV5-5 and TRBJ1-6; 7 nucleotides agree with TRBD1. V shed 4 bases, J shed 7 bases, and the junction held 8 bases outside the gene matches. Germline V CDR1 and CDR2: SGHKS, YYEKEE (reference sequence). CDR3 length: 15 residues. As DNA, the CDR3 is TGTGCCAGCAGCCCTCACAGGGGTGGCAATTCACCCCTCCACTTT. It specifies CASSPHRGGNSPLHF. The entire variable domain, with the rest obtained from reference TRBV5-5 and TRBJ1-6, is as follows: DAGVTQSPTHLIKTRGQQVTLRCSPISGHKSVSWYQQVLGQGPQFIFQYYEKEERGRGNFPDRFSARQFPNYSSELNVNALLLGDSALYLCASSPHRGGNSPLHFGNGTRLTVT.

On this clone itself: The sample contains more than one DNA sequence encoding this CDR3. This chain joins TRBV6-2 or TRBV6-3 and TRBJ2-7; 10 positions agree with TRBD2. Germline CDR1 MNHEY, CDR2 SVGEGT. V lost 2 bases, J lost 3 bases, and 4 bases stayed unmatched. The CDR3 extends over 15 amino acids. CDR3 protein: CASSYGTSDYYEQYF. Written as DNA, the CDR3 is TGTGCCAGCAGTTACGGGACTAGCGACTACTACGAGCAGTACTTC.

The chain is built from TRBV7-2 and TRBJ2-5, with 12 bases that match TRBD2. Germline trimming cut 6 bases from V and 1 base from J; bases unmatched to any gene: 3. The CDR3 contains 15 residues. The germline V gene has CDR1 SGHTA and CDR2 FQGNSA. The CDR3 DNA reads TGTGCCAGCAGGAGACTAGCGGGGGTCCAAGAGACCCAGTACTTC. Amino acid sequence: CASRRLAGVQETQYF.

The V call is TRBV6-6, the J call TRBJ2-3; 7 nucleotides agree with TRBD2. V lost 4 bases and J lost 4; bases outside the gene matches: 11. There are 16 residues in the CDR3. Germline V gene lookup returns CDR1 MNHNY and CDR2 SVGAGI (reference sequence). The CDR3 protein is CASSSLPGGRADTQYF. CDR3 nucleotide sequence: TGTGCCAGCAGTTCACTCCCGGGGGGTAGGGCAGATACGCAGTATTTT.

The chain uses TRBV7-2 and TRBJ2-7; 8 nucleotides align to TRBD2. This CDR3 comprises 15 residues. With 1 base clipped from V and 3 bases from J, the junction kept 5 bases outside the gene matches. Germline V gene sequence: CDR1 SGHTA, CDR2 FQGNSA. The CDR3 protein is CASSLVPGGNYEQYF. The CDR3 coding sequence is TGTGCCAGCAGCTTAGTACCGGGGGGGAACTACGAGCAGTACTTC.